The clone carrying this T cell receptor (beta chain) was picked up one time. This clone may be a read error of a much larger clone one base away. This sample stems from a study of T-cell reconstitution after alpha-beta-depleted transplantation in children. This CDR3 has 13 amino acids. Germline CDR1 and CDR2: SGHAT and FQNNGV. V trimming: 5 bases; J trimming: 3 bases; junction bases outside the gene matches: 3. Unique molecular identifiers were incorporated when the TCRbeta library was constructed. Using its own MiXCR run on the PCR reads, TCRdb lists one record per CDR3 protein. The sample has around 370,000 distinct CDR3 sequences; about a tenth are singletons.

The V and J genes are TRBV11-2 and TRBJ2-7, with 8 bases lining up with TRBD1. The specimen comprised PBMCs from the stem cell graft donor, sampled from the stem cell graft. This clonotype was sampled from a human donor who donated a stem cell graft to a child with acute lymphoblastic leukemia. The CDR3 DNA follows: TGTGCCAGCAGCGCGGACAGGGTCTACGAGCAGTACTTC. Its translation: CASSADRVYEQYF.